The rows below give T cell receptor beta chains drawn from one sample of a study of blood T cell repertoires in COVID-19. Libraries were prepared by immunoSEQ multiplex PCR; TCRdb keeps only in-frame clonotypes and omits some of them. The repertoire consists of 80,000 to 95,000 clones, with about four fifths occurring once and the leading ten covering under 5%. The sample consisted of peripheral blood. The receptors were gathered from a man at least 80 years old with COVID-19, enrolled during active disease. The CDR3 runs from the conserved cysteine through the conserved F or W. A D gene is named only where the DNA matches it firmly. The size field is filled for only some rows; it gives once, few, many or a size class.

NA,TRBJ1-6,TRBV2,TRBD1,TGTGCCAGCAGCCTTCAGGGGGTTGATTCACCCCTCCACTTT,CASSLQGVDSPLHF
few,TRBJ2-7,TRBV7-2,NA,TGTGCCAGCAGCCAAAGGGGAGCGGGCGAGCAGTACTTC,CASSQRGAGEQYF
NA,TRBJ2-1,TRBV21-1,NA,TGTGCCAGCAGCAAAGAGGGACCCAGGACAGGGGCGGGCCCCAATGAGCAGTTCTTC,CASSKEGPRTGAGPNEQFF
NA,TRBJ2-5,TRBV30,NA,TGTGCCTGGAGCATCCGGGGAGGAGAGACCCAGTACTTC,CAWSIRGGETQYF
many,TRBJ1-4,TRBV30,NA,TGTGCCTGGGGGACATCTAAACTGTTTTTT,CAWGTSKLFF
NA,TRBJ1-1,TRBV12-3/TRBV12-4,NA,TGTGCCAGCAGTTTCGCGGAGATCACTGAAGCTTTCTTT,CASSFAEITEAFF
NA,TRBJ2-2,TRBV18,TRBD1,TGTGCCAGCTCACGGACAGGTCCCGAGGTGACCGGGGAGCTGTTTTTT,CASSRTGPEVTGELFF
NA,TRBJ1-1,TRBV28,NA,TGTGCCAGCCGAGGGGGAACTGAAGCTTTCTTT,CASRGGTEAFF
NA,TRBJ2-5,TRBV4-1,NA,TGCGCCAGCAGCCAAGGTACCCAGCAAGAGACCCAGTACTTC,CASSQGTQQETQYF
NA,TRBJ2-1,TRBV13,NA,TGTGCCAGCCGGCGGGCTCTCGATCCCCGCTCCTACAATGAGCAGTTCTTC,CASRRALDPRSYNEQFF
few,TRBJ2-2,TRBV7-6,NA,TGTGCCAGCAGCTCGGTTCAGACCGGAGCGACCGGGGAGCTGTTTTTT,CASSSVQTGATGELFF
NA,TRBJ2-7,TRBV2,TRBD1,TGTGCCAGCAGGGGATTGGGGACAGGGGGCTACGAGCAGTACTTC,CASRGLGTGGYEQYF
many,TRBJ1-6,TRBV7-2,NA,TGTGCCAGCAGCACACGGGGGGGGTTAGGTTCACCCCTCCACTTT,CASSTRGGLGSPLHF
few,TRBJ1-2,TRBV24-1,TRBD1,TGTGCCACCAGTGGTTGGGACAGCGAGGCTCATAACTATGGCTACACCTTC,CATSGWDSEAHNYGYTF
few,TRBJ1-2,TRBV12-3/TRBV12-4,NA,TGTGCCAGCAGTTTTAGGGGTAGAGGCTACACCTTC,CASSFRGRGYTF
NA,TRBJ2-1,TRBV5-4,NA,TGTGCCAGCAGCCGGGGACAAAGCTCCTACAATGAGCAGTTCTTC,CASSRGQSSYNEQFF
NA,TRBJ2-2,TRBV7-9,NA,TGTGCCAGCCGGGGGCTAGCGGTGAACACCGGGGAGCTGTTTTTT,CASRGLAVNTGELFF
many,TRBJ2-5,TRBV7-6,NA,TGTGCCAGCAGCTTAGGAGACCGGGAGAGGATGGAGACCCAGTACTTC,CASSLGDRERMETQYF
NA,TRBJ1-2,TRBV19,TRBD1,TGTGCCAGTAGCGGGTCCCGGGACAGGGGCTTTGGCTACACCTTC,CASSGSRDRGFGYTF
many,TRBJ2-3,TRBV11-1,TRBD2,TGTGCCAGCAGCACGGGACTAGCGGGAGCAGATACGCAGTATTTT,CASSTGLAGADTQYF
NA,TRBJ2-4,TRBV6-6,NA,TGTGCCAGCAGTCCCACAGGGTTTCAGTACTTC,CASSPTGFQYF
NA,TRBJ2-7,TRBV27,TRBD1,TGTGCCAGCAGTTCCCGGGACAGGGGGCCGGGTCTTATCGAGTACTTC,CASSSRDRGPGLIEYF
NA,TRBJ1-1,TRBV10-3,TRBD1,TGTGCCATTGGACAGGGCGGGAACACTGAAGCTTTCTTT,CAIGQGGNTEAFF
NA,TRBJ2-5,TRBV7-9,NA,TGTGCCAGCAGCTTATGGCAGGCCCCCTCTACCCAGTACTTC,CASSLWQAPSTQYF
few,TRBJ2-7,TRBV6-1,NA,TGTGCCAGCAGTGAAACCCACCTACAGGTTCGATACGAGCAGTACTTC,CASSETHLQVRYEQYF
NA,TRBJ2-3,TRBV5-1,NA,TGCGCCAGCAGCCCGGAGGGCAGGGTGTCAGATACGCAGTATTTT,CASSPEGRVSDTQYF
NA,TRBJ2-4,TRBV4-2,NA,TGTGCCAGCAGCCAAGATCGGTGGACAGAAAACATTCAGTACTTC,CASSQDRWTENIQYF
NA,TRBJ2-4,TRBV6-1,TRBD1,TGTGCCAGCAGTGAAGGGACAGGATGGGACAAAAACATTCAGTACTTC,CASSEGTGWDKNIQYF